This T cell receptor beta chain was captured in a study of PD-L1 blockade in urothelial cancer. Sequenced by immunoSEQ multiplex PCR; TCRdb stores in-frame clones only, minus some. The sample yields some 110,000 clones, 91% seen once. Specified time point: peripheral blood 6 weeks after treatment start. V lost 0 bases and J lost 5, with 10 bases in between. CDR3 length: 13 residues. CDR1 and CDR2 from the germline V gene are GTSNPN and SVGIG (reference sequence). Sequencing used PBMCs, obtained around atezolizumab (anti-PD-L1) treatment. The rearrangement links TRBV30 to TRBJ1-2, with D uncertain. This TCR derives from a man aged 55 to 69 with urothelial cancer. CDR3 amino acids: CAWSVRGRYGYTF. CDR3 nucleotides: TGTGCCTGGAGTGTGAGAGGGCGGTATGGCTACACCTTC.